The T cell receptor beta chain described here comes from a study of PD-L1 blockade in urothelial cancer (dated by TCRdb to the late 2010s). About the investigation overall: Every patient began therapy in 2014 and was given atezolizumab 1,200 mg intravenously every 3 weeks. Pretreatment blood TCR-seq was available for twenty-nine patients, at least one posttreatment blood collection was obtained for 25 or so patients, and tumor TCR-seq was available for 25 or so patients. Patients had an ECOG performance status of 0 or 1 and had received between 0 and 3 prior chemotherapy regimens. About 90% of the roughly 29 patients were identified as males with urothelial cancer of bladder origin, and a prior smoking history was reported by 18 of 29 patients. Blood samples were analyzed 3 weeks after the start of treatment (second dose) and 6 weeks after the start of treatment. TCR sequencing covered pretreatment tumor samples and matched, serially collected peripheral blood taken before and after atezolizumab treatment. Blood samples yielded a median of about 150,000 T cells and approximately 83,000 unique TCRs, with median clonality 0.080. Durable clinical benefit was defined as a progression-free survival longer than 6 months, and TCR features were additionally tested against progression-free survival and overall survival. In the same patients who had TCR sequencing, pretreatment tumors also underwent whole exome sequencing and RNA sequencing. Some ten patients reached durable clinical benefit, while 20 to 25 patients did not. An exploratory multi-omic analysis was conducted of the somatic, immune and clinical correlates of response to PD-L1 blockade with atezolizumab in urothelial cancer.

The CDR3 starts with the cysteine, ends with the phenylalanine, and has 11 residues. The only DNA kept is the CDR3, 33 bases in frame from the first base. For CDR1 and CDR2, the germline V gene (reference sequence) lists DFQATT and SNEGSKA. Here V drops 6 bases and J drops 6 bases, and the junction holds 2 bases not matched to any gene. Points on this clone: What antigen it recognizes has not been identified. Base qualities are not at hand, and no much larger clone is one base apart.

Each PCR received spiked-in synthetic TCR analog templates so that absolute template abundance could be estimated from read counts. Using the immunoSEQ assay, TCRbeta CDR3 regions were amplified from genomic DNA with bias-controlled V and J gene primers. Sequencing of rearranged TCRbeta segments was performed at approximately 20X coverage. Per the source publication's procedure: Clustering was used to correct sequencing errors, and CDR3s were annotated against IMGT to assign V, D and J genes. Downstream analyses used only productive TCRbeta rearrangements and left out out-of-frame or stop-codon sequences. To compute clonality, Shannon entropy was normalized by the log of the number of unique productive sequences and then subtracted from one. Fisher's exact test with Benjamini-Hochberg correction, at a threshold of adjusted p below 0.01, was used to find clones that differed between time points or between blood and tumor. TCRdb's version of the immuneACCESS table is confined to in-frame rearrangements and falls short of the full clone set. An unresolved V gene accounts for under half of the shortfall where checked; the remainder is of unknown origin. D and trimming were read from the DNA, whereas the V and J calls and clone size are those reported in that table. Counted in this sample were about 72,000 clones; 85% to 90% of them appeared once. The top ten hold 4.5% of the sample.

What this sample's time point label stands for: pretreatment peripheral blood. A total of roughly 30 patients with locally advanced or metastatic urothelial carcinoma, treated at Memorial Sloan Kettering on a trial protocol, made up the cohort. Peripheral blood mononuclear cells were collected pretreatment and during treatment, with between 1 and 8 total time points per patient. The Qiagen DNeasy Blood extraction kit was used to purify genomic DNA from total PBMCs and from tumor samples. PBMCs were collected pretreatment and during treatment and were isolated and stored as previously described. The paper as a whole reports these results and caveats: A pretreatment peripheral blood TCR clonality below the median was linked to improved progression-free and overall survival. At 3 weeks after the start of treatment, tumor-associated TCR clones in peripheral blood had expanded more in patients with durable benefit (n of about 20, p = 0.022). Because the sample size was small (n of about 30) and many of the analyses were exploratory, the results are meant to be hypothesis-generating.

The sample was PBMCs, taken around atezolizumab (anti-PD-L1) treatment. In this chain, TRBV20-1 is recombined with TRBJ1-5, and 7 junctional nucleotides match TRBD1. The origin of this receptor is a man aged 65 to 85 with urothelial cancer. The nucleotide sequence reads TGCAGTGCCTCAGGGGGTCAGCCCCAGCATTTT. Its protein product is CSASGGQPQHF.